The 20 T cell receptor beta chains listed next were all sequenced from one sample in a study of long-term antiretroviral therapy in people with HIV. At survey level, the immunoSEQ assay was run in its v3.0 version. Produced via immunoSEQ multiplex PCR; TCRdb's table is partial and in-frame only. The repertoire holds about 19,000 clones, with over 65% as singletons. The sequencing here drew on unsorted PBMCs, taken 0.5 years before starting antiretroviral therapy. The receptors shown here come from a woman aged 50 to 60 with HIV.

J is TRBJ1-3 and V is TRBV14, with D unresolved. Trimming cost V 4 bases and J 2 bases, with 15 bases left between them. This CDR3 contains 16 residues. CDR1 is SGHDN and CDR2 is FVKESK in the germline V gene. CDR3 in amino acids: CASSPIRLGTGNTIYF. Here the CDR3 DNA reads TGTGCCAGCAGCCCAATCCGGTTAGGGACTGGAAACACCATATATTTT. Drawing the rest from reference TRBV14 and TRBJ1-3, the complete variable domain is EAGVTQFPSHSVIEKGQTVTLRCDPISGHDNLYWYRRVMGKEIKFLLHFVKESKQDESGMPNNRFLAERTGGTYSTLKVQPAELEDSGVYFCASSPIRLGTGNTIYFGEGSWLTVV.

The V gene is TRBV6-6, the J gene TRBJ1-6; weak D call: TRBD1 (6 bases). The V end lost 6 bases, the J end lost 10 bases, and 22 bases lay between the germline ends. The CDR3 is 16 amino acids. CDR1 and CDR2 from the germline V gene are MNHNY and SVGAGI (reference sequence). CDR3 sequence: CASSSQGQASKSPLHF. The CDR3 DNA reads TGTGCCAGCAGCTCCCAGGGGCAGGCCTCAAAATCACCCCTCCACTTT.

About this clone itself: Other DNA sequences in the same sample also yield this CDR3. J is TRBJ1-1 and V is TRBV30; possibly TRBD1 for D (5 bases). This CDR3 has 11 amino acids. The germline V gene encodes CDR1 GTSNPN and CDR2 SVGIG (reference sequence). Trimming stripped 0 bases from V and 9 bases from J, with 8 bases between. DNA for the CDR3: TGTGCCTGGAGTGTACAGGATAAAGCTTTCTTT. As protein: CAWSVQDKAFF. Complete variable domain (other parts from reference TRBV30 and TRBJ1-1): SQTIHQWPATLVQPVGSPLSLECTVEGTSNPNLYWYRQAAGRGLQLLFYSVGIGQISSEVPQNLSASRPQDRQFILSSKKLLLSDSGFYLCAWSVQDKAFFGQGTRLTVV.

The V and J genes are TRBV6-5 and TRBJ1-2; 11 bases map to TRBD1. J lost 8 bases, V lost 1 base, and 6 bases had no gene match. CDR3 length equals 15 residues. CDR1 and CDR2 from the germline V gene are MNHEY and SVGAGI. The chain's CDR3 is CASSYFGQGAHGYTF. In nucleotides, the CDR3 is TGTGCCAGCAGTTACTTCGGACAGGGGGCGCACGGCTACACCTTC.

This clone is medium-sized by share. The chain employs TRBV18 and TRBJ1-4, with unresolved D. Germline V gives CDR1 KGHSH, CDR2 LQKENI. The CDR3 runs 15 residues. Trimming stripped 1 base from V and 0 bases from J, with 6 bases between. The CDR3 loop reads CASSPLGTTNEKLFF. CDR3 nucleotide sequence: TGTGCCAGCTCACCACTCGGAACAACTAATGAAAAACTGTTTTTT.

This chain links TRBV25-1 with TRBJ2-5; the D is unclear. V was trimmed by 2 bases and J by 0 bases, leaving 10 bases between them. Per the germline V gene, CDR1 is MGHDK and CDR2 is SYGVNS. This CDR3 is 15 amino acids long. The CDR3 region has the DNA TGTGCCAGCAGTGAACAGCTACCTTACCAAGAGACCCAGTACTTC. It codes for CASSEQLPYQETQYF.

This chain uses TRBV30 with TRBJ2-5; 7 nucleotides align to TRBD1. The CDR3 runs 12 residues. V lost 8 bases to trimming and J lost 2 bases; unmatched junction nucleotides: 5. Germline loops: CDR1 GTSNPN, CDR2 SVGIG (reference sequence). The DNA for the CDR3 is TGTGCCGGCAGGGGGTATCAAGAGACCCAGTACTTC. This codes for CAGRGYQETQYF.

The V gene is TRBV19, the J gene TRBJ1-6; weak D call: TRBD1 (6 bases). CDR3 length: 16 residues. Germline V gene sequence: CDR1 LNHDA, CDR2 SQIVND (reference sequence). V gave up 2 bases and J gave up 15 bases, with 23 bases separating them. CDR3 coding DNA: TGTGCCAGTAGTATAAGGGACACCCCTACCGACGCGAACCTCCACTTT. Amino acids: CASSIRDTPTDANLHF.

The chain combines TRBV27 with TRBJ2-1, with 7 nucleotides matching TRBD2. The CDR3 extends over 14 amino acids. CDR1 and CDR2 (germline): MNHEY, SMNVEV (reference sequence). Losses at the gene ends were 8 bases for V and 4 bases for J; bases not matched to a gene: 8. Here the CDR3 DNA reads TGTGCCAGCGCTCCTAGCGGTTTGTACAATGAGCAGTTCTTC. It yields the protein CASAPSGLYNEQFF.

This rearrangement joins TRBV5-1 to TRBJ1-4; possibly TRBD1 for D (6 bases). Germline CDR1 reads SGHRS; CDR2 reads YFSETQ. V was clipped by 4 bases and J by 0 bases, with 13 bases between them. This CDR3 spans 16 amino acids. In nucleotides, the CDR3 is TGCGCCAGCAGCGCCGGCAGGGGAGCAACTAATGAAAAACTGTTTTTT. Translated, it gives CASSAGRGATNEKLFF. The whole variable domain, remainder taken from reference TRBV5-1 and TRBJ1-4, is KAGVTQTPRYLIKTRGQQVTLSCSPISGHRSVSWYQQTPGQGLQFLFEYFSETQRNKGNFPGRFSGRQFSNSRSEMNVSTLELGDSALYLCASSAGRGATNEKLFFGSGTQLSVL.

The chain employs TRBV19 and TRBJ2-1; D possibly matches TRBD1 or TRBD2 (5 bases each). CDR3 length equals 17 residues. CDR1 is LNHDA, CDR2 SQIVND, per germline (reference sequence). Trimming pared 3 bases from V and 7 bases from J, leaving 22 bases between. CDR3 bases: TGTGCCAGTAGTATCATCCTCATTGAGAGGGGTGGGAATGAGCAGTTCTTC. Translating it yields CASSIILIERGGNEQFF.

The chain is built from TRBV6-5 and TRBJ2-7; tentatively, D is TRBD2 (6 bases). Germline V CDR1 and CDR2: MNHEY, SVGAGI. The CDR3 runs 14 residues. V was pared by 0 bases and J by 2 bases, with 8 bases between. CDR3 DNA sequence: TGTGCCAGCAGTTACTCGACGGGGGCCTACGAGCAGTACTTC. This gives the protein CASSYSTGAYEQYF.

This chain joins TRBV30 and TRBJ1-2; TRBD1 matches 7 bases. V shed 0 bases, J shed 6 bases, and the junction held 4 bases outside the gene matches. This CDR3 region has 13 residues. The germline gives CDR1 GTSNPN, CDR2 SVGIG (reference sequence). CDR3 region: CAWSVNTGDGYTF. CDR3 DNA: TGTGCCTGGAGTGTAAATACAGGGGATGGCTACACCTTC. Supplemented by reference TRBV30 and TRBJ1-2, the full variable domain reads SQTIHQWPATLVQPVGSPLSLECTVEGTSNPNLYWYRQAAGRGLQLLFYSVGIGQISSEVPQNLSASRPQDRQFILSSKKLLLSDSGFYLCAWSVNTGDGYTFGSGTRLTVV.

The gene calls are TRBV14 and TRBJ2-4; D possibly corresponds to TRBD2 (6 bases). V was trimmed by 1 base and J by 9 bases, leaving 19 bases between them. Looked up from germline, CDR1 is SGHDN and CDR2 is FVKESK. This CDR3 region has 16 residues. The CDR3 DNA sequence: TGTGCCAGCAGCCAAGCCGGGACTCTCAAAAGGGGCATTCAGTACTTC. Translating gives CASSQAGTLKRGIQYF.

This sequence joins TRBV9 and TRBJ1-2; maybe TRBD1 (5 bases). The CDR3 is 14 residues long. Germline-derived CDR1 and CDR2 are SGDLS and YYNGEE. V was shortened by 3 bases and J by 6 bases, with 15 bases between the two germline ends. The CDR3 region is CASSGVGTRDGYTF. The DNA of the CDR3 is TGTGCCAGCAGCGGTGTAGGAACCAGGGATGGCTACACCTTC. Full variable domain (remainder filled in from reference TRBV9 and TRBJ1-2): DSGVTQTPKHLITATGQRVTLRCSPRSGDLSVYWYQQSLDQGLQFLIQYYNGEERAKGNILERFSAQQFPDLHSELNLSSLELGDSALYFCASSGVGTRDGYTFGSGTRLTVV.

This clone was observed a single time. The chain combines TRBV5-1 with TRBJ2-5, with 9 nucleotides matching TRBD1. Germline trimming cut 0 bases from V and 4 bases from J; bases unmatched to any gene: 10. This CDR3 comprises 17 residues. The germline V gene has CDR1 SGHRS and CDR2 YFSETQ. The chain's CDR3 is CASSLGLSGTGLETQYF. In DNA, the CDR3 is TGCGCCAGCAGCTTGGGGTTAAGCGGGACAGGGTTAGAGACCCAGTACTTC. Filled out from reference TRBV5-1 and TRBJ2-5, the complete variable domain reads KAGVTQTPRYLIKTRGQQVTLSCSPISGHRSVSWYQQTPGQGLQFLFEYFSETQRNKGNFPGRFSGRQFSNSRSEMNVSTLELGDSALYLCASSLGLSGTGLETQYFGPGTRLLVL.

The rearrangement links TRBV20-1 to TRBJ1-2; D uncertain. Between the trimmed V and J ends, which lost 4 bases and 7 bases, there was a span of 10 bases. This CDR3 has 11 residues. From germline, CDR1 is DFQATT and CDR2 SNEGSKA (reference sequence). CDR3 amino acids: CSAIRRGGYTF. In DNA form, the CDR3 reads TGCAGTGCTATTAGACGAGGTGGCTACACCTTC.

V and J are TRBV11-2 and TRBJ2-7; tentative D call: TRBD1 (6 bases). This CDR3 is 13 amino acids long. V was trimmed by 6 bases and J by 4 bases, leaving 13 bases between them. Germline V gene data show CDR1 as SGHAT and CDR2 as FQNNGV. CDR3 DNA sequence: TGTGCCAGCAGACCAGCAGGGGAGTACGAGCAGTACGTC. It yields the protein CASRPAGEYEQYV.

V gene TRBV4-1 combines with J gene TRBJ1-1; D might be TRBD1 (5 bases). Germline V lookup: CDR1 MGHRA, CDR2 YSYEKL. With 4 bases removed from V and 3 bases from J, the gap between germline ends came to 9 bases. There are 13 residues in the CDR3. The CDR3 nucleotides are TGCGCCAGCAGCCTCCGAGGGGACACTGAAGCTTTCTTT. Amino acids: CASSLRGDTEAFF.

CDR3 sequence reads: CASSFQDMSTEAFF. The CDR3 DNA is TGTGCCAGCAGCTTCCAAGACATGTCCACTGAAGCTTTCTTT. The rearrangement links TRBV7-9 to TRBJ1-1; D unclear. V was shortened by 3 bases and J by 4 bases, with 12 bases between the two germline ends. The CDR3 loop spans 14 amino acids. CDR1 and CDR2 from the germline V gene are SEHNR and FQNEAQ (reference sequence).